The sequence of this T cell receptor beta chain was determined in a study of CD4 T cells in relation to SARS-CoV-2 and coronaviruses. Study summary: The negative reference was HIV-1 Nef peptide pool or peptide-free culture.

CD4+ T cells from unexposed donors were obtained before the COVID-19 pandemic (2011-2018). After roughly ten days of culture, CD4+ T cells were isolated. Cells permitting, SARS-CoV-2 S/N and four cold-coronavirus spikes were tested on unexposed-donor CD4+ T cells. This clone was seen a single time. Its target is not known. Germline V gene sequence: CDR1 GTSNPN, CDR2 SVGIG (reference sequence). V was clipped by 1 base and J by 2 bases, with 5 bases between them. The CDR3 covers 12 residues. General observations from the study: Crossreactivity was assessed only for spike protein, not other viral proteins.

Here immunoSEQ multiplex PCR was the method, and the copy in TCRdb shows in-frame clones only, minus some. The sample consists of more than 20,000 clones, around four fifths of them appearing once. The V and J genes are TRBV30 and TRBJ1-1; D gene unclear. This sequence was found in a human donor in good health. The source material was CD4+ T cells from PBMCs, cultured in vitro. CDR3 loop: CAWSGQNTEAFF. Here the CDR3 DNA reads TGTGCCTGGAGTGGACAAAACACTGAAGCTTTCTTT. The whole variable domain, filled in from reference TRBV30 and TRBJ1-1, reads SQTIHQWPATLVQPVGSPLSLECTVEGTSNPNLYWYRQAAGRGLQLLFYSVGIGQISSEVPQNLSASRPQDRQFILSSKKLLLSDSGFYLCAWSGQNTEAFFGQGTRLTVV.